This T cell receptor (beta chain) is drawn from a study of response to subunit inactivated influenza vaccine. Each CDR3 protein is one row after TCRdb ran MiXCR on the RT-PCR reads. The table records hundreds of thousands of distinct CDR3 sequences, roughly 10% of them present only once. The CDR3 has 14 residues. Germline CDR1 is MNHNS and CDR2 is SASEGT. The germline V and J ends were trimmed by 4 bases and 0 bases, with 8 bases remaining between them. This sample also appeared in a second study, on T cells expressing NK-cell markers. That source notes: TCR beta libraries carry UMIs added by 5'RACE template switching. Beta-chain profiling covered CD3+CD56+NKG2C+, CD3+CD56+NKG2C- and CD3+CD56-NKG2C+ sorted subsets. Sorting was limited to alpha-beta TCR-expressing T cells with an anti-gamma-delta TCR antibody in several experiments. Of the CD8+ T cells in more than five donors, roughly 1.0-7.0% belonged to dominant NKG2C+ clonotypes.

The V and J genes are TRBV6-1 and TRBJ2-3; D is uncertain. Sequenced material: PBMCs from blood, taken on the day of vaccination. The origin of this receptor is a man between 45 and 60 years old who received an inactivated influenza vaccine. CDR3 sequence (DNA): TGTGCCAGCAGTGGACCTTACAGCACAGATACGCAGTATTTT. It is translated as CASSGPYSTDTQYF.